A single sample gave rise to the 11 T cell receptor beta chains below, sequenced in a study of CD8 T cells in Susac syndrome. A quantity of roughly 0.5 to 1 ug RNA underwent reverse transcription using random hexamers. TCRdb redid the calling of the immunoSEQ multiplex PCR reads with MiXCR, one entry per CDR3 protein. The table lists approximately 74,000 distinct CDR3 sequences, approximately 94% of them singletons. The sequenced material came from CD4+ T cells from PBMCs. These receptors were taken from a human donor with Susac syndrome.

The chain employs TRBV18 and TRBJ2-6, with a weak D call TRBD1 (5 bases). Trimming cost V 3 bases and J 1 base, with 10 bases left between them. Germline V gene lookup returns CDR1 KGHSH and CDR2 LQKENI. CDR3 length: 16 amino acids. CDR3 amino acids: CASSPLGASGANVLTF. The CDR3 region has the DNA TGTGCCAGCTCACCCCTTGGGGCGTCTGGGGCCAACGTCCTGACTTTC. The full variable domain, with the rest looked up from reference TRBV18 and TRBJ2-6, is NAGVMQNPRHLVRRRGQEARLRCSPMKGHSHVYWYRQLPEEGLKFMVYLQKENIIDESGMPKERFSAEFPKEGPSILRIQQVVRGDSAAYFCASSPLGASGANVLTFGAGSRLTVL.

The gene calls are TRBV21-1 and TRBJ2-3; the DNA was not compared with TRBD1, the D call given in the table. TRBV21-1 is designated a pseudogene. The CDR3 extends over 14 amino acids. CDR3 protein: CASSPRTGADTQYF. The CDR3 DNA sequence: TGTGCCAGCAGCCCTCGGACAGGAGCAGATACGCAGTATTTT.

The V gene is TRBV20-1, the J gene TRBJ2-5; 9 bases are shared with TRBD1. Germline CDR1 and CDR2: DFQATT and SNEGSKA (reference sequence). The junction had 6 bases not matched to a gene; V was cut back by 6 bases and J by 4 bases. This CDR3 contains 13 residues. The CDR3 coding sequence is TGCAGTGCGCTGGGACAGGGACTAGAGACCCAGTACTTC. Protein sequence: CSALGQGLETQYF.

V and J are TRBV5-1 and TRBJ1-2, with D uncertain. The ends were cut back, 2 bases at V and 3 bases at J, with 11 bases in the middle. The CDR3 is 14 residues long. The germline V gene encodes CDR1 SGHRS and CDR2 YFSETQ. CDR3: CASSFEDDYYGYTF. The CDR3 nucleotides read TGCGCCAGCAGCTTCGAGGACGACTACTATGGCTACACCTTC. Filled out from reference TRBV5-1 and TRBJ1-2, the complete variable domain reads KAGVTQTPRYLIKTRGQQVTLSCSPISGHRSVSWYQQTPGQGLQFLFEYFSETQRNKGNFPGRFSGRQFSNSRSEMNVSTLELGDSALYLCASSFEDDYYGYTFGSGTRLTVV.

The chain links TRBV6-5 to TRBJ1-5; D uncertain. The germline V gene has CDR1 MNHEY and CDR2 SVGAGI. The CDR3 runs to 12 residues. V shed 2 bases and J shed 7 bases, with 6 bases lying between them. The CDR3 is CASSYTLQPQHF. CDR3 sequence (DNA): TGTGCCAGCAGTTACACCTTGCAGCCCCAGCATTTT.

V is TRBV7-7 and J is TRBJ2-3, with a tentative D call TRBD1 (5 bases). The CDR3 covers 13 residues. Trimming shortened V by 5 bases and J by 5 bases, and 11 bases separated the two germline ends. Germline V gives CDR1 SSHAT, CDR2 FNYEAQ (reference sequence). The CDR3: CASSLTVGDTQYF. DNA for the CDR3: TGTGCCAGCAGCCTGACAGTAGGAGATACGCAGTATTTT.

V is TRBV5-4 and J is TRBJ2-1, with unresolved D. The ends were cut back, 4 bases at V and 0 bases at J, with 11 bases in the middle. This CDR3 is 15 amino acids long. Germline V gene sequence: CDR1 SGHNT, CDR2 YYREEE (reference sequence). The DNA of the CDR3 is TGTGCCAGCAGCCCGGATAGGAGCTCCTACAATGAGCAGTTCTTC. Protein product: CASSPDRSSYNEQFF.

This CDR3 reads CASSAQTEVSDTQYF. DNA of the CDR3: TGTGCCAGCAGCGCTCAGACGGAAGTCTCAGATACGCAGTATTTT. The V call is TRBV9, the J call TRBJ2-3; D is unresolved. Germline assignment: CDR1 SGDLS and CDR2 YYNGEE. This CDR3 comprises 15 residues. V was shortened by 3 bases and J by 4 bases, with 15 bases between the two germline ends.

The gene calls are TRBV5-1 and TRBJ2-1; 9 positions agree with TRBD1. Germline CDR1 is SGHRS and CDR2 is YFSETQ. The CDR3 totals 15 residues. With 5 bases clipped from V and 4 bases from J, the junction kept 7 bases outside the gene matches. CDR3 in amino acids: CASRDSGQGYNEQFF. The DNA of the CDR3 is TGCGCCAGCAGGGACTCGGGACAGGGTTACAATGAGCAGTTCTTC.

V usage is TRBV2 and J usage is TRBJ1-4; 7 bases are a match to TRBD1. The V segment lost 8 bases and the J segment 5 bases; nucleotides outside the gene matches: 8. The CDR3 extends over 14 amino acids. CDR1 SNHLY and CDR2 FYNNEI come from the germline V gene. This chain's CDR3 is CASARGQTNEKLFF. The CDR3, as DNA: TGTGCCAGCGCAAGGGGGCAGACGAATGAAAAACTGTTTTTT.

This rearrangement joins TRBV5-5 to TRBJ2-5; 7 nucleotides align to TRBD1. Germline CDR1 is SGHKS and CDR2 is YYEKEE (reference sequence). V lost 4 bases and J lost 2; bases outside the gene matches: 11. The CDR3 extends over 16 amino acids. CDR3 in DNA: TGTGCCAGCAGCCCCAGATCAGACAGGGTACAAGAGACCCAGTACTTC. Protein product: CASSPRSDRVQETQYF.